The T cell receptor (beta chain) under discussion was sequenced for a study of blood T cell repertoires in COVID-19. Study at large: Sites across the United States, Italy and Spain contributed samples from acute and convalescent COVID-19.

With 1 base removed from V and 7 bases from J, the gap between germline ends came to 5 bases. This CDR3 comprises 13 residues. Germline CDR1 and CDR2: SSHAT and FNYEAQ (reference sequence). The sample holds one count of this clone. Per the study methods: Estimation of nucleated cell counts relied on the amplification of reference gene primers. TCRdb's copy holds only in-frame clones and misses some; the assay was immunoSEQ multiplex PCR. V, J and clone size are taken as reported in that table, and D and trimming were inferred from the DNA itself. The table has roughly 250,000 clones, 65% to 90% seen once.

The genes are TRBV7-7 and TRBJ1-6; no firm D call. This TCR was sampled from a woman of 80 years or more with active or convalescent COVID-19. The specimen sequenced was peripheral blood. The CDR3: CASSLDENSPLHF. CDR3 coding DNA: TGTGCCAGCAGCTTAGATGAGAATTCACCCCTCCACTTT. Complete variable domain (other parts from reference TRBV7-7 and TRBJ1-6): GAGVSQSPRYKVTKRGQDVTLRCDPISSHATLYWYQQALGQGPEFLTYFNYEAQPDKSGLPSDRFSAERPEGSISTLTIQRTEQRDSAMYRCASSLDENSPLHFGNGTRLTVT.